This T cell receptor beta chain was obtained from a study of radiotherapy plus CTLA-4 blockade in lung cancer. Study outcomes and limitations: Researchers report tumor-derived TCR clones expanding in blood after radiotherapy plus ipilimumab.

As to this clone: What it binds is not known.

CDR3 size: 13 residues. Germline CDR1 SGHRS, CDR2 YFSETQ. V shed 0 bases and J shed 5 bases, with 7 bases lying between them. Assay used: immunoSEQ multiplex PCR; TCRdb lists only in-frame clones, some missing. The sample yields 75,000 to 100,000 clones, around nine tenths seen once. The genes are TRBV5-1 and TRBJ2-3; D remains unclear. The sample was peripheral blood, taken from a patient treated with radiotherapy plus ipilimumab. The receptor comes from a human donor with non-small cell lung cancer that progressed on radiotherapy plus ipilimumab. CDR3: CASSLGFLDTQYF. CDR3 nucleotides: TGCGCCAGCAGCTTGGGCTTTCTAGATACGCAGTATTTT.